The rows below give T cell receptor beta chains drawn from one sample of a study of CD8 T cells in Susac syndrome. TCRdb passed the immunoSEQ multiplex PCR reads through MiXCR, listing each CDR3 protein once. The sample lists 95,000 to 150,000 distinct CDR3 sequences; approximately 96% were seen once. Sequencing was performed on CD4+ T cells from PBMCs. Every receptor here comes from a human donor with Susac syndrome. Each CDR3 is given with its conserved first and last residue. The D gene is left open where the match is weak. Clone size is shown for a subset of rows, as once, few, many or a class of expanded clone.

j_gene,len,abundance,d_gene,v_gene,CDR3aa,CDR3nt
TRBJ2-1,15,.,TRBD2,TRBV5-1,CASGLLAGGNNEQFF,TGCGCCAGCGGCCTTTTAGCGGGAGGGAACAATGAGCAGTTCTTC
TRBJ2-7,16,.,.,TRBV20-1,CSARDEGGWGSYEQYF,TGCAGTGCTAGAGATGAGGGTGGTTGGGGCTCCTACGAGCAGTACTTC
TRBJ1-1,16,.,TRBD1,TRBV6-6,CASSRDRGLDLAEAFF,TGTGCCAGCAGTAGAGACAGGGGGCTTGACCTAGCTGAAGCTTTCTTT
TRBJ1-4,13,once,.,TRBV7-6,CASSLVRQGLLFF,TGTGCCAGCAGCTTAGTACGGCAGGGCCTACTGTTTTTT
TRBJ2-1,14,.,.,TRBV7-9,CASRRALSHNEQFF,TGTGCCAGCAGAAGGGCCCTATCCCACAATGAGCAGTTCTTC
TRBJ2-7,15,.,.,TRBV20-1,CSAQKGQTLSYEQYF,TGCAGTGCTCAGAAAGGACAGACTCTCTCCTACGAGCAGTACTTC
TRBJ1-4,15,.,.,TRBV3-1,CASSQADPPDEKLFF,TGTGCCAGCAGCCAAGCCGACCCTCCAGATGAAAAACTGTTTTTT
TRBJ1-5,15,.,.,TRBV27,CASSLKGRINQPQHF,TGTGCCAGCAGTCTAAAGGGACGGATCAATCAGCCCCAGCATTTT
TRBJ2-1,11,.,.,TRBV20-1,CSAQGGPVTFF,TGCAGTGCTCAGGGGGGGCCGGTTACGTTCTTC
TRBJ2-1,12,.,.,TRBV29-1,CSVGTAVNEQFF,TGCAGCGTTGGAACCGCCGTCAATGAGCAGTTCTTC
TRBJ1-1,14,.,TRBD1,TRBV29-1,CSVGRTGAGTEAFF,TGCAGCGTTGGACGGACAGGTGCGGGGACTGAAGCTTTCTTT